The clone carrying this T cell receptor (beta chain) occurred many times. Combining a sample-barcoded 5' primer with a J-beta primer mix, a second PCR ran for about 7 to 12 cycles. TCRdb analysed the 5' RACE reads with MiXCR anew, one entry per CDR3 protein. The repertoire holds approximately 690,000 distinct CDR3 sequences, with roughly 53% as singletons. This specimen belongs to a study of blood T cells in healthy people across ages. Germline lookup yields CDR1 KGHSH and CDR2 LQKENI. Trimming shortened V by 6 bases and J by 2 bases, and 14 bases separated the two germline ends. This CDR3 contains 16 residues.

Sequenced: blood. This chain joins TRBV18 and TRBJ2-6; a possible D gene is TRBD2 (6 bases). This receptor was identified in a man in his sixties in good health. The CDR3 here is CASSARTGAGANVLTF. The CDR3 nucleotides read TGTGCCAGCTCTGCACGTACGGGGGCTGGGGCCAACGTCCTGACTTTC.